Below, 14 T cell receptor beta chains from the same sample are listed, as sequenced in a study of blood T cells in healthy people across ages (dated by TCRdb to the mid-2010s). The library came from 5' RACE. TCRdb names Illumina HiSeq 2500 as the instrument used. A second 7 to 11 cycle PCR used a sample-barcoded 5' primer and a J-beta primer mix. TCRdb reprocessed the public reads (quality trimming at Q25 with fastp, clone calling with MiXCR) and kept in-frame beta chains. Every distinct CDR3 protein forms one entry, paired with its most common genes and DNA. Across this sample there are about 1.4 million distinct CDR3 sequences, with approximately 63% seen only once. 6.5% to 8% of the sample is in the top ten clones. What was sequenced was blood. The receptors derive from a man between 18 and 35 years old in good health.

This rearrangement joins TRBV29-1 to TRBJ2-3; D is undetermined. The V and J ends lost 2 bases and 2 bases respectively, with 11 bases between them. The CDR3 loop spans 14 amino acids. In germline, CDR1 is SQVTM, CDR2 ANQGSEA. The CDR3: CSVESGSPTDTQYF. The CDR3 region has the DNA TGCAGCGTTGAAAGTGGCAGCCCCACAGATACGCAGTATTTT.

This CDR3 is CASSFNSRVPDTQYF. The CDR3 DNA reads as TGTGCCAGCAGCTTCAATTCCAGGGTCCCAGATACGCAGTATTTT. This sequence joins TRBV7-9 and TRBJ2-3; maybe TRBD1 (5 bases). Trimming removed 3 bases at V and 4 bases at J, with 14 bases between. This CDR3 is 15 amino acids long. Looked up from germline, CDR1 is SEHNR and CDR2 is FQNEAQ (reference sequence). The full variable domain, completed using reference TRBV7-9 and TRBJ2-3, is DTGVSQNPRHKITKRGQNVTFRCDPISEHNRLYWYRQTLGQGPEFLTYFQNEAQLEKSRLLSDRFSAERPKGSFSTLEIQRTEQGDSAMYLCASSFNSRVPDTQYFGPGTRLTVL.

J is TRBJ2-1 and V is TRBV20-1; the D gene is possibly TRBD2 (6 bases). The CDR3 has 15 residues. V was shortened by 5 bases and J by 8 bases, with 22 bases between the two germline ends. Germline loops: CDR1 DFQATT, CDR2 SNEGSKA (reference sequence). Here the CDR3 reads CSALIWGEGNDEQFF. CDR3 in DNA: TGCAGTGCTCTCATATGGGGGGAAGGGAACGATGAGCAGTTCTTC.

This clonotype was seen only once. The J gene is TRBJ2-1, the V gene TRBV12-3 or TRBV12-4; 9 bases fit TRBD2. V lost 7 bases to trimming and J lost 8 bases; unmatched junction nucleotides: 9. CDR3 length: 14 residues. The CDR3 DNA sequence: TGTGCCAGCAAGGTAATAGCGGGAGATGATGAGCAGTTCTTC. This gives the protein CASKVIAGDDEQFF.

V is TRBV5-1 and J is TRBJ2-1; no clear D. This CDR3 comprises 13 residues. CDR1 and CDR2 from the germline V gene are SGHRS and YFSETQ. Trimming took 8 bases from V and 3 from J, leaving 12 bases between them. CDR3: CASTGGDYNEQFF. CDR3 DNA: TGCGCCAGTACGGGTGGAGACTACAATGAGCAGTTCTTC.

The V call is TRBV4-1, the J call TRBJ2-7, with 10 bases identical to TRBD1. Looked up from germline, CDR1 is MGHRA and CDR2 is YSYEKL. The CDR3 is made up of 17 amino acids. After removal of 0 bases from V and 3 bases from J, the junction contained 8 bases not matched to a gene. The CDR3 DNA sequence: TGCGCCAGCAGCCAAGATTTCAAGACAGGGGGCCTCTACGAGCAGTACTTC. It is translated as CASSQDFKTGGLYEQYF.

This clonotype has just a few counts. The rearrangement links TRBV29-1 to TRBJ2-5; no reliable D call. From germline, CDR1 is SQVTM and CDR2 ANQGSEA. The CDR3 sequence is 12 residues long. V lost 5 bases, J lost 3 bases, and 10 bases lay in between. As DNA, the CDR3 is TGCAGCGTTAGAGCCAGGAAAGAGACCCAGTACTTC. Translating gives CSVRARKETQYF.

The rearrangement uses TRBV20-1 and TRBJ1-2; unclear D gene. CDR1 and CDR2 (germline): DFQATT, SNEGSKA (reference sequence). V shed 0 bases and J shed 6 bases, with 14 bases lying between them. The CDR3 loop spans 14 amino acids. CDR3: CSARDEGPHHGYTF. CDR3 sequence (DNA): TGCAGTGCTAGAGATGAAGGGCCCCATCATGGCTACACCTTC.

The rearrangement joins TRBV3-1 to TRBJ1-4, with D unclear. Germline V lookup: CDR1 LGHDT, CDR2 YNNKEL (reference sequence). V lost 2 bases to trimming and J lost 0 bases, with 10 bases between them. The CDR3 length is 16 residues. CDR3 sequence reads: CASSQSVTSTNEKLFF. In nucleotides, the CDR3 is TGTGCCAGCAGCCAATCGGTGACCTCAACTAATGAAAAACTGTTTTTT. Variable domain in full (rest from reference TRBV3-1 and TRBJ1-4): DTAVSQTPKYLVTQMGNDKSIKCEQNLGHDTMYWYKQDSKKFLKIMFSYNNKELIINETVPNRFSPKSPDKAHLNLHINSLELGDSAVYFCASSQSVTSTNEKLFFGSGTQLSVL.

This clonotype has just one count. This chain uses TRBV12-3 or TRBV12-4 with TRBJ2-7; 8 nucleotides agree with TRBD2. The CDR3 totals 15 residues. V lost 6 bases and J lost 1; bases outside the gene matches: 8. This CDR3 is CASRRISGNSYEQYF. For the CDR3, the DNA is TGTGCCAGCAGAAGGATTAGCGGGAATTCCTACGAGCAGTACTTC.

The chain recombines TRBV6-5 with TRBJ2-1; 9 nucleotides agree with TRBD1. Germline loops: CDR1 MNHEY, CDR2 SVGAGI. CDR3 length equals 16 residues. V gave up 10 bases and J gave up 3 bases; unmatched junction bases: 13. The CDR3 nucleotides are TGTGCCACCCAATTTATACAGGGGGCGAACTACAATGAGCAGTTCTTC. Translation: CATQFIQGANYNEQFF.

The CDR3 region has the DNA TGTGCCACCAGTGATTTTAATGAGCAGTTCTTC. Residues: CATSDFNEQFF. The chain links TRBV24-1 to TRBJ2-1; D unresolved. Trimming took 1 base from V and 7 from J, leaving 1 base between them. The germline V gene has CDR1 KGHDR and CDR2 SFDVKD. The CDR3 length is 11 residues.

V and J are TRBV9 and TRBJ1-1; a weak D match, TRBD1 (5 bases). This CDR3 has 15 amino acids. The ends were cut back, 3 bases at V and 2 bases at J, with 14 bases in the middle. Germline V gene lookup returns CDR1 SGDLS and CDR2 YYNGEE. CDR3 region: CASSEGVAGNTEAFF. The DNA for the CDR3 is TGTGCCAGCAGCGAAGGGGTGGCGGGTAACACTGAAGCTTTCTTT.

The chain links TRBV6-6 to TRBJ1-4; no definite D call. CDR3 length: 13 residues. The germline V gene encodes CDR1 MNHNY and CDR2 SVGAGI (reference sequence). With 7 bases removed from V and 5 bases from J, the gap between germline ends came to 11 bases. In DNA, the CDR3 is TGTGCCAGCACCTCCGGGGTAAATGAAAAACTGTTTTTT. Its protein is CASTSGVNEKLFF.